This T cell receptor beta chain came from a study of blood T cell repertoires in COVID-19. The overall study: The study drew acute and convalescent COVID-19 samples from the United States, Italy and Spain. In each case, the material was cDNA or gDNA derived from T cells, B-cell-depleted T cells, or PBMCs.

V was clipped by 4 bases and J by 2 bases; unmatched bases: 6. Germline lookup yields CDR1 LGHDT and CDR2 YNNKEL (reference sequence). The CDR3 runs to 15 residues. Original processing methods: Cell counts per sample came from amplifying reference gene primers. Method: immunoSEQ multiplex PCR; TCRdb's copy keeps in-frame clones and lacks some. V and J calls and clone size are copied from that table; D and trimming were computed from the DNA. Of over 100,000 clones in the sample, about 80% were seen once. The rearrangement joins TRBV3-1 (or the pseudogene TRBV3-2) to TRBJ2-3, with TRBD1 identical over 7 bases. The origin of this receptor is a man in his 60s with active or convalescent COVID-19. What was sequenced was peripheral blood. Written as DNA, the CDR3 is TGTGCCAGCAGCCGAGGGACAGTCTCCACAGATACGCAGTATTTT. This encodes CASSRGTVSTDTQYF.